The entry below describes one T cell receptor beta chain. The antigen is unknown. The sample belongs to a study of vaccination effects on CD4 cells after COVID-19. Trimming removed 5 bases from V and 8 bases from J; junction bases left unmatched: 13. The germline V gene has CDR1 LNHDA and CDR2 SQIVND (reference sequence). The CDR3 is 15 residues long. Sequencing in the ViraFEST assay came after antigen-specific CD4+ T cells had been expanded with viral peptide pools, which were used to stimulate PBMC. Isolating CD4+ T cells followed 9 to 10 days of culture. Negative nucleocapsid antibody tests before and after vaccination confirmed no previous SARS-CoV-2 infection. Assay: immunoSEQ multiplex PCR; the TCRdb copy retains only in-frame clones and omits some. Among over 30,000 clones listed, roughly two thirds were seen once.

The chain links TRBV19 to TRBJ1-2; 8 bases fit TRBD1. This receptor was obtained from a human donor who received a COVID-19 vaccine. Here the sequenced sample was CD4+ T cells from PBMCs cultured with SARS-CoV-2 spike peptides, taken before COVID-19 vaccination. The CDR3 region is CASSPDRAQGDGYTF. The CDR3 nucleotides read TGTGCCAGTAGTCCGGACAGGGCTCAGGGGGACGGCTACACCTTC.